The clone carrying this T cell receptor (beta chain) was counted only a few times. The antigen is undetermined. This record comes from a study of vaccination effects on CD4 cells after COVID-19. The ViraFEST assay expanded antigen-specific CD4+ T cells with viral peptide pools before sequencing. Isolating CD4+ T cells followed approximately ten days of culture. The person had a PCR-confirmed SARS-CoV-2 infection during March to December 2020. On both days 3 and 7, half of the culture medium was replaced with IL-2 medium. The length of the CDR3 is 14 residues. Trimming took 6 bases from V and 5 from J; bases not matched to a gene: 4. CDR1 and CDR2 from the germline V gene are SNHLY and FYNNEI. Notes on the study in general: In the late period after vaccination, infection- and vaccine-induced clones contracted markedly.

Some clones are missing from TCRdb's copy, which holds only in-frame ones; the method was immunoSEQ multiplex PCR. The table has 20,000 to 25,000 clones, around 74% seen once. V and J are TRBV2 and TRBJ2-5; 12 nucleotides agree with TRBD2. The origin of this receptor is a human donor who had a prior SARS-CoV-2 infection. The specimen was CD4+ T cells from PBMCs cultured with a peptide pool, collected before COVID-19 vaccination. The CDR3 coding sequence is TGTGCCAGCAGCTTTGGGACTAGCGGGGAGACCCAGTACTTC. Residues: CASSFGTSGETQYF. Complete variable domain (other parts from reference TRBV2 and TRBJ2-5): EPEVTQTPSHQVTQMGQEVILRCVPISNHLYFYWYRQILGQKVEFLVSFYNNEISEKSEIFDDQFSVERPDGSNFTLKIRSTKLEDSAMYFCASSFGTSGETQYFGPGTRLLVL.